A selection of T cell receptor beta chains follows, all from one sample in a study of blood T cell repertoires in COVID-19. Generated by immunoSEQ multiplex PCR, the TCRdb table keeps only in-frame clones and is missing some. The sample includes about 100,000 clones, 90% to 95% seen only once; the top ten take more than 0.9%. Sequenced sample: peripheral blood. These TCRs come from a woman in her twenties or thirties with acute or convalescent COVID-19. Both conserved end residues are part of each CDR3. The D gene is left open where the match is weak. Some rows have no size entry. The others give once, few or many, or a class for an expanded clone.

D gene,J gene,V gene,clone size,CDR3 DNA,CDR3 protein
TRBD2,TRBJ2-3,TRBV5-4,NA,TGTGCCAGCAGCATAGCGGGAGGGCCCGGTGGGGATACGCAGTATTTT,CASSIAGGPGGDTQYF
NA,TRBJ1-1,TRBV12-3/TRBV12-4,NA,TGTGCCAGCTCGGACACTGAAGCTTTCTTT,CASSDTEAFF
NA,TRBJ1-6,TRBV20-1,few,TGCAGTGCTAGTAGTGGAGAGGCCTCACCCCTCCACTTT,CSASSGEASPLHF
NA,TRBJ2-7,TRBV4-2,NA,TGTGCCAGCAGCCAAGAGCTAGCGAGAGGGTACGAGCAGTACTTC,CASSQELARGYEQYF
TRBD1,TRBJ1-2,TRBV6-2/TRBV6-3,NA,TGTGCCAGCAGTTACCCCCATGTTGACAGGGGGTTTGGCTACACCTTC,CASSYPHVDRGFGYTF
TRBD2,TRBJ2-1,TRBV11-3,once,TGTGCCAGCAGCTTACTAGCGGGAGATGAGCAGTTCTTC,CASSLLAGDEQFF
TRBD1,TRBJ2-7,TRBV30,NA,TGTGCCTGGAGTGTACCAGGGGGCGCATACGAGCAGTACTTC,CAWSVPGGAYEQYF
NA,TRBJ2-1,TRBV4-3,NA,TGCGCCAGCAGCCAAGGCGACAATGAGCAGTTCTTC,CASSQGDNEQFF
NA,TRBJ1-4,TRBV5-5,NA,TGTGCCAGCAGGGGAGCTAATGAAAAACTGTTTTTT,CASRGANEKLFF
NA,TRBJ1-1,TRBV20-1,NA,TGCAGTGCTAGTCTGGGGGCGACTGAAGCTTTCTTT,CSASLGATEAFF
NA,TRBJ1-1,TRBV11-2,NA,TGTGCCAGCAGCTTAGTGGGGCGGAATACTGAAGCTTTCTTT,CASSLVGRNTEAFF
NA,TRBJ1-2,TRBV28,NA,TGTGCCAGCAGTTGGTTGGAGGGCTACACCTTC,CASSWLEGYTF
TRBD1,TRBJ1-5,TRBV30,NA,TGTGCCTGGAGCACAGGGGACAATCAGCCCCAGCATTTT,CAWSTGDNQPQHF
NA,TRBJ2-1,TRBV13,NA,TGTGCCAGCAGCTTATCCGTGGGGAGTCTCTACAATGAGCAGTTCTTC,CASSLSVGSLYNEQFF
NA,TRBJ2-3,TRBV15,NA,TGTGCCACCAGCAGAGAGGCGGGACTGGGAGATACGCAGTATTTT,CATSREAGLGDTQYF
NA,TRBJ1-1,TRBV5-4,NA,TGTGCCAGCAGCTTGGGAATATTGGGACACATGAACACTGAAGCTTTCTTT,CASSLGILGHMNTEAFF
NA,TRBJ1-5,TRBV19,NA,TGTGCCAGTAGTATGGCCCATACGGGTCAGCCCCAGCATTTT,CASSMAHTGQPQHF
TRBD1,TRBJ1-1,TRBV19,NA,TGTGCCAGTAGTACTACGGACAGGGAACGTGTCACTGAAGCTTTCTTT,CASSTTDRERVTEAFF